This T cell receptor (beta chain) is drawn from a study of spatial heterogeneity in lung cancer. Overall study: When follow-up PBMC samples existed, they were sequenced (at a median of roughly two years after resection). Fewer alpha-chain than beta-chain sequences were consistently detected.

Time point described: blood at routine non-recurrence follow-up after resection. Without sorting, whole RNA was sequenced from tumor, nontumor lung or frozen PBMC. Individually, TCR cDNA molecules were each labelled with a unique molecular identifier. TCRdb used MiXCR to reprocess the 5' RACE reads, holding one entry per CDR3 protein. The sample holds about 17,000 distinct CDR3 sequences, about a fifth seen once. V was pared by 4 bases and J by 2 bases, with 14 bases between. In germline, CDR1 is LGHNA, CDR2 YSLEER. CDR3 size: 15 residues. This clonotype was seen many times. The receptor comes from a male donor with early-stage non-small cell lung cancer. V usage is TRBV4-3 and J usage is TRBJ2-5; D call uncertain. The sequencing here drew on PBMCs, taken at follow-up. For the CDR3, the DNA is TGCGCCAGCAGCCTCCTTGTTGGCGCGCAAGAGACCCAGTACTTC. It yields the protein CASSLLVGAQETQYF.